This T cell receptor (beta chain) is from a study of T cells in Graves' hyperthyroidism and ophthalmopathy. Amplification of TCR beta CDR3 regions was performed using RNA transcripts as template. Researchers ran a first-round RT-PCR on the TCR CDR3 using the HTBI primer set. TCRdb reanalysed the multiplex PCR reads using MiXCR and keeps one entry per CDR3 protein. Here the sample spans 360,000 or so distinct CDR3 sequences, 15% to 20% being singletons. Trimming removed 5 bases from V and 5 bases from J, with 24 bases in between. Germline CDR1 and CDR2: SGHVS and FQNEAQ. CDR3 length equals 17 residues.

Sequenced material: blood. The rearrangement uses TRBV7-8 and TRBJ2-5; tentatively, D is TRBD2 (7 bases). The clonotype originates from a woman in her late teens or twenties with Graves' hyperthyroidism. CDR3 sequence (DNA): TGTGCCAGCAGCCCAAGAGGTGCGGGGGCGCCCCGGGAGACCCAGTACTTC. As protein: CASSPRGAGAPRETQYF.